This section outlines one TCR beta chain sequence together with its context. Its target is not known. V gave up 8 bases and J gave up 7 bases, with 14 bases separating them. Germline values: CDR1 MNHNY, CDR2 SVGAGI (reference sequence). This CDR3 is 13 amino acids long. Clones were read by immunoSEQ multiplex PCR, and TCRdb kept only the in-frame ones, dropping some. In the table there are roughly 1,500,000 clones, 98% to 99% of which are singletons. This sample was taken from a study of shared clonotypes between healthy human individuals. Turning to the study itself: Researchers assigned three CD4 naive, three CD4 memory, two CD8 naive and one CD8 memory plate to each donor.

Participating donors were healthy, HIV-negative adults free of recent acute infections or vaccinations. Study results and limitations: Blood was the only sampled material, and tissue repertoires likely differ. Generation probabilities of non-shared clonotypes were lower (relative to those shared by all four donors).

This receptor was taken from a man aged 30 to 45 in good health. V usage is TRBV6-6 and J usage is TRBJ1-4; weak D call: TRBD1 (6 bases). The specimen sequenced was naive CD4+ T cells sorted from blood. Described subset: CD45RA+ positively selected. The CDR3 loop is CASFPRGGEKLFF. In nucleotides, the CDR3 is TGTGCCAGCTTCCCCAGAGGGGGTGAAAAACTGTTTTTT.